Following are 26 T cell receptor beta chains from one sample sequenced in a study of blood T cells in healthy people across ages. Through a sample-barcoded 5' primer and a J-beta primer mix, a second PCR was run for about 6 to 11 cycles. MiXCR, run by TCRdb on the 5' RACE reads, gives a single entry per CDR3 protein. Among 1.5 million to 2 million distinct CDR3 sequences listed, around 40% were seen once. Sequencing used blood. The receptor source for this set is a human donor in good health.

This clonotype showed up just a few times. The chain joins TRBV6-2 or TRBV6-3 to TRBJ1-2, with 9 bases matching TRBD1. CDR3 length: 16 residues. After removal of 6 bases from V and 6 bases from J, the junction contained 14 bases not matched to a gene. Germline CDR1 is MNHEY and CDR2 is SVGEGT. Here the CDR3 reads CASSPSGTGRANGYTF. CDR3 DNA: TGTGCCAGCAGCCCGTCCGGGACAGGGAGAGCGAATGGCTACACCTTC.

This clonotype was seen only a few times. CDR3 sequence (DNA): TGTGCCAGCAGTCCAACTCGCAGGGTCACGTATGGCTACACCTTC. Amino acids: CASSPTRRVTYGYTF. V is TRBV12-3 or TRBV12-4 and J is TRBJ1-2, with a weak D call TRBD1 (5 bases). CDR3 size: 15 residues. Trimming pared 5 bases from V and 5 bases from J, leaving 18 bases between.

The chain links TRBV12-3 or TRBV12-4 to TRBJ2-4; D perhaps matches TRBD2 (7 bases). The DNA end favors TRBJ2-7, so the J call may be wrong. This CDR3 has 12 residues. The CDR3 bases are TGTGTCAAGAACCGAGGGGGGGACGAGCAGTACTTC. It translates to CVKNRGGDEQYF.

This sequence joins TRBV29-1 and TRBJ2-1; TRBD1 aligns across 9 bases. The J segment lost 7 bases and the V segment lost 5 bases, leaving 18 bases of the junction unmatched. The CDR3 totals 17 residues. Germline V gene lookup returns CDR1 SQVTM and CDR2 ANQGSEA. CDR3 DNA sequence: TGCAGCGTTTACCGATCCGGGGACAGGGATAGCCCTAATGAGCAGTTCTTC. It translates to CSVYRSGDRDSPNEQFF.

This chain uses TRBV4-2 with TRBJ2-2; no clear D. V was shortened by 4 bases and J by 1 base, with 13 bases between the two germline ends. Germline V gives CDR1 LGHNA, CDR2 YNFKEQ. This CDR3 region has 16 residues. The CDR3 sequence: CASSRDGLMNTGELFF. In nucleotides, the CDR3 is TGTGCCAGCAGCCGAGACGGTCTGATGAACACCGGGGAGCTGTTTTTT.

A remark on this clonotype: Germline is not matched at one junction end, which may reflect a read error. V is TRBV2 and J is TRBJ1-2, with unresolved D. CDR1 SNHLY and CDR2 FYNNEI come from the germline V gene. The CDR3 contains 12 residues. The CDR3 here is CASSVRESGNTF. The CDR3 region has the DNA TGTGCCAGCAGTGTCCGGGAAAGTGGCAACACCTTC.

This clonotype was seen just once. With a much larger clone just one base away, this may be a read error. This sequence joins TRBV5-1 and TRBJ1-2, with D perhaps TRBD1 (6 bases). Germline CDR1 is SGHRS and CDR2 is YFSETQ. V shed 2 bases and J shed 10 bases, with 15 bases lying between them. The CDR3 contains 13 residues. This CDR3 is CASSLQGGDAYTF. In DNA form, the CDR3 reads TGCGCCAGCAGCTTACAGGGCGGTGATGCCTACACCTTC.

This clonotype was found a few times. J is TRBJ1-5 and V is TRBV4-3, with unresolved D. There are 15 residues in the CDR3. V was clipped by 1 base and J by 7 bases, with 14 bases between them. The germline gives CDR1 LGHNA, CDR2 YSLEER. The CDR3 bases are TGCGCCAGCAGCCAAGGGGTATGGGATGGCCAGCCCCAGCATTTT. Amino acids: CASSQGVWDGQPQHF.

The rearrangement uses TRBV7-6 and TRBJ1-5; TRBD1 matches 8 bases. This CDR3 region has 14 residues. J gave up 5 bases and V 5 bases, and 5 bases lay outside the gene matches. The germline gives CDR1 SGHVS, CDR2 FNYEAQ. Here the CDR3 DNA reads TGTGCCAGCAGCAAACAGGGGGGATATCAGCCCCAGCATTTT. Protein sequence: CASSKQGGYQPQHF.

The chain uses TRBV28 and TRBJ1-5; D is perhaps TRBD1 (5 bases). This CDR3 contains 15 residues. The germline CDR1 and CDR2 sequences are MDHEN and SYDVKM. Trimming pared 5 bases from V and 6 bases from J, leaving 17 bases between. The CDR3 DNA reads as TGTGCCAGCAGTAGCCCCGGGACCCCCATTCAGCCCCAGCATTTT. Its translation: CASSSPGTPIQPQHF.

Notes on this clonotype: One junction end disagrees with the germline gene, perhaps due to a read error. The J gene is TRBJ2-7, the V gene TRBV6-2 or TRBV6-3, with 7 bases lining up with TRBD1. The CDR3 is 14 residues long. The germline V gene has CDR1 MNHEY and CDR2 SVGEGT. CDR3 bases: TGTGTCAGCAGTTATTCGGAGACAGGGCCCGAGCAGTACTTC. This gives the protein CVSSYSETGPEQYF.

The chain carries TRBV14 and TRBJ1-6; D unclear. The CDR3 consists of 20 residues. Germline values: CDR1 SGHDN, CDR2 FVKESK. Trimming removed 3 bases from V and 3 bases from J, with 24 bases in between. CDR3 region: CASSHLSDGFTSLYNSPLHF. As DNA, the CDR3 is TGTGCCAGCAGCCATCTTTCGGACGGATTCACAAGTCTCTATAATTCACCCCTCCACTTT. The full variable domain, with the rest looked up from reference TRBV14 and TRBJ1-6, is EAGVTQFPSHSVIEKGQTVTLRCDPISGHDNLYWYRRVMGKEIKFLLHFVKESKQDESGMPNNRFLAERTGGTYSTLKVQPAELEDSGVYFCASSHLSDGFTSLYNSPLHFGNGTRLTVT.

The chain carries TRBV4-2 and TRBJ2-3; D is unresolved. This CDR3 contains 16 residues. V shed 0 bases and J shed 4 bases, with 14 bases lying between them. CDR1 is LGHNA and CDR2 is YNFKEQ in the germline V gene. For the CDR3, the DNA is TGTGCCAGCAGCCAAGATTCGACCGTTGAGTCAGATACGCAGTATTTT. Amino acids: CASSQDSTVESDTQYF.

The chain couples TRBV5-1 to TRBJ2-7; 9 bases map to TRBD1. CDR1 and CDR2 (germline): SGHRS, YFSETQ. The CDR3 length is 16 residues. V shed 4 bases and J 4 bases; nucleotides not matched to a gene: 12. CDR3 loop: CASSARQGQGLYEQYF. The CDR3 DNA follows: TGCGCCAGCAGCGCTCGCCAGGGACAGGGACTTTACGAGCAGTACTTC.

This CDR3 reads CASSRYLGLAAGTDTQYF. The CDR3 region has the DNA TGTGCCAGCAGCCGATATTTAGGACTAGCGGCTGGTACAGATACGCAGTATTTT. The V gene is TRBV3-1, the J gene TRBJ2-3; TRBD2 aligns across 10 bases. Germline loops: CDR1 LGHDT, CDR2 YNNKEL (reference sequence). The length of the CDR3 is 18 residues. V lost 4 bases to trimming and J lost 3 bases; unmatched junction nucleotides: 13.

Regarding this clonotype: This may be a read error, as it is one base from a much larger clone. V and J are TRBV27 and TRBJ2-3; the D is unclear. There are 13 residues in the CDR3. The V gene's germline CDR1 is MNHEY and CDR2 SMNVEV (reference sequence). The CDR3 DNA sequence: TGTACCAGCAGTAAAACCTACACAGATACGCAGTATTTT. Translation: CTSSKTYTDTQYF.

This clonotype was found once. The rearrangement uses TRBV25-1 and TRBJ1-4; D ambiguous. This CDR3 is 18 amino acids long. The V gene lost 0 bases and the J gene lost 0 bases, with 14 bases spanning the gap. Germline-derived CDR1 and CDR2 are MGHDK and SYGVNS. The CDR3 region is CASSEYFLPDATNEKLFF. Written as DNA, the CDR3 is TGTGCCAGCAGTGAATATTTCCTGCCGGATGCAACTAATGAAAAACTGTTTTTT.

J is TRBJ2-1 and V is TRBV3-1; D may match TRBD1 or TRBD2 (5 bases each). Trimming left V 2 bases short and J 10 bases short, with 15 bases between. This CDR3 region has 14 residues. Germline assignment: CDR1 LGHDT and CDR2 YNNKEL (reference sequence). CDR3 nucleotide sequence: TGTGCCAGCAGCCAACCGGGGCGGTTCTACGAGCAGTTCTTC. Translated, it gives CASSQPGRFYEQFF.

This clonotype has just a few counts. This chain links TRBV7-9 with TRBJ2-3; either TRBD1 or TRBD2 may supply D (5 bases each). Germline loops: CDR1 SEHNR, CDR2 FQNEAQ (reference sequence). Trimming took off 5 bases at V and 1 base at J, with 10 bases between the two ends. This CDR3 comprises 14 residues. As DNA, the CDR3 is TGTGCCAGCAGCGGGACGGACGGCACAGATACGCAGTATTTT. Translated, it gives CASSGTDGTDTQYF.

The chain couples TRBV11-3 to TRBJ2-7; a weak D match, TRBD2 (5 bases). Germline CDR1 SGHNT, CDR2 YENEEA. Trimming left V 5 bases short and J 2 bases short, with 13 bases between. The CDR3 spans 14 residues. The CDR3 sequence is CASSRRGLTYEQYF. CDR3 bases: TGTGCCAGCAGCCGCCGAGGGCTCACCTACGAGCAGTACTTC.

The chain is built from TRBV7-3 and TRBJ1-1; 7 bases match TRBD1. V shed 0 bases, J shed 1 base, and the junction held 2 bases outside the gene matches. This CDR3 region has 15 residues. Per germline, CDR1 SGHTA and CDR2 FQGTGA. The CDR3 is CASSLTGGSNTEAFF. CDR3 nucleotide sequence: TGTGCCAGCAGCTTAACAGGGGGCTCGAACACTGAAGCTTTCTTT. The complete variable domain, with remaining parts taken from reference TRBV7-3 and TRBJ1-1, reads GAGVSQTPSNKVTEKGKYVELRCDPISGHTALYWYRQSLGQGPEFLIYFQGTGAADDSGLPNDRFFAVRPEGSVSTLKIQRTERGDSAVYLCASSLTGGSNTEAFFGQGTRLTVV.

V usage is TRBV9 and J usage is TRBJ1-2; no firm D call. Trimming cost V 3 bases and J 8 bases, with 17 bases left between them. The CDR3 is 14 residues long. Germline CDR1 SGDLS, CDR2 YYNGEE. CDR3 nucleotide sequence: TGTGCCAGCAGCGGAGGGTCGGCTAATAGAGGCTACACCTTC. Its protein product is CASSGGSANRGYTF.

The chain recombines TRBV6-1 with TRBJ2-3; D is possibly TRBD2 (5 bases). The germline gives CDR1 MNHNS, CDR2 SASEGT. The CDR3 is made up of 15 amino acids. The V and J ends lost 4 bases and 4 bases respectively, with 15 bases between them. The DNA of the CDR3 is TGTGCCAGCAGTGTTGAGGCGGGCCCCTCAGATACGCAGTATTTT. Translation gives CASSVEAGPSDTQYF.

A remark on this clonotype: The germline gene is not matched at one end of the junction; a read error may be the cause. The J gene is TRBJ1-2, the V gene TRBV4-3; D unclear. The CDR3 loop spans 17 amino acids. Looked up from germline, CDR1 is LGHNA and CDR2 is YSLEER. The CDR3 DNA follows: TGCGCCTGCAGCCCCCGTGGGCAAGACGAGGGTTTTCGCGGCTACACCTTC. Amino acids: CACSPRGQDEGFRGYTF.

At least ten counts were recorded for this clonotype. The chain combines TRBV6-4 with TRBJ2-3; D might be TRBD1 or TRBD2, each matching 5 bases. The germline gives CDR1 MRHNA, CDR2 SNTAGT. CDR3 size: 15 residues. V was clipped by 3 bases and J by 2 bases, with 12 bases between them. This chain's CDR3 is CASSEGTSSTDTQYF. The CDR3 nucleotides are TGTGCCAGCAGTGAAGGGACCTCCTCCACAGATACGCAGTATTTT.

The chain has TRBV9 and TRBJ2-3, with no clear D. The CDR3 is 15 amino acids. CDR1 and CDR2 from the germline V gene are SGDLS and YYNGEE. Trimming shortened V by 4 bases and J by 1 base, and 13 bases separated the two germline ends. CDR3 amino acids: CASSPSLVRTDTQYF. CDR3 sequence (DNA): TGTGCCAGCAGCCCCAGCTTGGTTCGCACAGATACGCAGTATTTT. Complete variable domain (other parts from reference TRBV9 and TRBJ2-3): DSGVTQTPKHLITATGQRVTLRCSPRSGDLSVYWYQQSLDQGLQFLIQYYNGEERAKGNILERFSAQQFPDLHSELNLSSLELGDSALYFCASSPSLVRTDTQYFGPGTRLTVL.